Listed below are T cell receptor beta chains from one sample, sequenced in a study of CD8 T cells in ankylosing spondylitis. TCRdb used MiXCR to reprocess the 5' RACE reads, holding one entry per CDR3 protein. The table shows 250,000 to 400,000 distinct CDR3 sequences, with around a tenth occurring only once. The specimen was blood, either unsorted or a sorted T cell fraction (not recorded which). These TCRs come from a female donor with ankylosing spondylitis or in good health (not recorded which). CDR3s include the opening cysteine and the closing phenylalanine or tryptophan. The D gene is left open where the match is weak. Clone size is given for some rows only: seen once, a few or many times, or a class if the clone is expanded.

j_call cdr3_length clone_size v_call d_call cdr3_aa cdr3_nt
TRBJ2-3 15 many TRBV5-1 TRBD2 CASSFSGGPRDTQYF TGCGCCAGCAGCTTTAGCGGGGGCCCCCGAGATACGCAGTATTTT
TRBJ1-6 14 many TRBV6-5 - CASSYSGGDSPLHF TGTGCCAGCAGTTACTCGGGGGGGGATTCACCCCTCCACTTT
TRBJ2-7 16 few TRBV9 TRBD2 CASSVNPGGAAYEQYF TGTGCCAGCAGCGTAAACCCGGGGGGGGCTGCCTACGAGCAGTACTTC
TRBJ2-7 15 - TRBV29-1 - CSVGLAGTSSYEQYF TGCAGCGTTGGATTGGCAGGGACGAGCTCCTACGAGCAGTACTTC
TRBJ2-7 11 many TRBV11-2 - CASSLSKEQYF TGTGCCAGCAGCTTATCCAAAGAGCAGTACTTC
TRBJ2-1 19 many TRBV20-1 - CSARDLPGLGGLVYNEQFF TGCAGTGCTAGAGATCTTCCCGGCCTGGGGGGTCTCGTCTACAATGAGCAGTTCTTC
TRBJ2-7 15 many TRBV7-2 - CASSLLLQGNNEQYF TGTGCCAGCAGCTTACTCCTACAGGGTAATAACGAGCAGTACTTC
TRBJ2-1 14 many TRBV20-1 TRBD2 CSASVSGSYNEQFF TGCAGTGCTAGTGTTAGCGGGAGCTACAATGAGCAGTTCTTC
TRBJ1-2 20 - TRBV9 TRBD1 CASSVATGQVLPDSDYGYTF TGTGCCAGCAGCGTAGCTACGGGACAGGTCCTCCCAGATTCTGACTATGGCTACACCTTC
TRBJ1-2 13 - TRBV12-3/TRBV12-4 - CASSFSGENGYTF TGTGCCAGCAGTTTTTCAGGGGAAAATGGCTACACCTTC
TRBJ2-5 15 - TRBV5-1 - CASSPGAGTEETQYF TGCGCCAGCAGCCCAGGGGCCGGGACCGAAGAGACCCAGTACTTC